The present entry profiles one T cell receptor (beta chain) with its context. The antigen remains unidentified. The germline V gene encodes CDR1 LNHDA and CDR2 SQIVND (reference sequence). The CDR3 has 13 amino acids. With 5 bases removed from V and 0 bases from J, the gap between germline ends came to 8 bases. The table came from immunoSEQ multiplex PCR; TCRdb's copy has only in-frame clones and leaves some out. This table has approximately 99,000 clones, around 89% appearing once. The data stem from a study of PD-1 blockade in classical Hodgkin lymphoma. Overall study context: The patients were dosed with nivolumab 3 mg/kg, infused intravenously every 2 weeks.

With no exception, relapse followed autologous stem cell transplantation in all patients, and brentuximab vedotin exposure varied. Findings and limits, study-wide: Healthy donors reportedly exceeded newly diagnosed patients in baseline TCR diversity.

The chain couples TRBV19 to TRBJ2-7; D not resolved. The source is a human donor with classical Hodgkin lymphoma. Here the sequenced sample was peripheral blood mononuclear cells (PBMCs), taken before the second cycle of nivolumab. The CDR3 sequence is CASSLRISYEQYF. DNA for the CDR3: TGTGCCAGTAGTCTAAGGATCTCCTACGAGCAGTACTTC.